This T cell receptor beta chain emerged from a study of blood T cell repertoires in COVID-19. Study overall: Samples came from the United States, Italy and Spain, spanning acute and convalescent COVID-19. Nucleic acid was either cDNA or gDNA, and it came from T cells, B-cell-depleted T cells, or PBMCs.

In the authors' methods: How many nucleated cells were present was estimated from reference gene primer amplification. Only in-frame clones appear in the TCRdb table, and some are missing; sequencing was by immunoSEQ multiplex PCR. V and J calls and clone size come straight from that table; D and trimming were deduced from the DNA. This table holds approximately 230,000 clones, 65% to 90% found once. This clone has a single count. Trimming took 10 bases from V and 7 from J; bases not matched to a gene: 13. The CDR3 consists of 16 residues. Per germline, CDR1 ENHRY and CDR2 SYGVKD. The sequence was obtained from a woman older than 75 with active or convalescent COVID-19. J is TRBJ2-1 and V is TRBV10-3; 13 positions match TRBD2. Sequenced: peripheral blood. The CDR3 region has the DNA TGTGCCACCACAGAAGGACTAGCGGGGGTTTGGAATGAGCAGTTCTTC. It is translated as CATTEGLAGVWNEQFF.